This paragraph covers one T cell receptor (beta chain) sequence. Its specificity is unknown. Treatment noted: about 20 received Ad26.COV2.S at low or high dose, single or two shots; roughly 5 received placebo; per-sample allocation not given. Sample collection was performed on day 63 after the first vaccine or placebo injection. Vaccination used an Ad26 vector expressing Wuhan-strain SARS-CoV-2 spike. This entry is derived from a study of Ad26.COV2.S vaccination and SARS-CoV-2 variants. Study overall: Administration of Ad26.COV2.S was intramuscular, either once or twice 56 days apart.

The method was immunoSEQ multiplex PCR; TCRdb's version includes in-frame clones alone and lacks a portion of them. Found here are 200,000 to 300,000 clones, 87% of them singletons; the top ten hold 2.9%. Findings and limits, study-wide: Analyses that measured TCR breadth and depth may have underestimated total T cell responses.

The CDR3 has 12 amino acids. The germline V gene has CDR1 SGHVS and CDR2 FQNEAQ. Trimming cost V 2 bases and J 8 bases, with 9 bases left between them. The TCR was taken from a person aged 18-65 years who received the Ad26.COV2.S COVID-19 vaccine or a placebo. This rearrangement joins TRBV7-8 to TRBJ1-2, with a tentative D call TRBD1 (5 bases). Sequencing was performed on peripheral blood, taken in a trial of Ad26.COV2.S vaccine versus placebo. The CDR3, as DNA: TGTGCCAGCAGCTTACAGGGACGGGGCTACACCTTC. It translates to CASSLQGRGYTF.